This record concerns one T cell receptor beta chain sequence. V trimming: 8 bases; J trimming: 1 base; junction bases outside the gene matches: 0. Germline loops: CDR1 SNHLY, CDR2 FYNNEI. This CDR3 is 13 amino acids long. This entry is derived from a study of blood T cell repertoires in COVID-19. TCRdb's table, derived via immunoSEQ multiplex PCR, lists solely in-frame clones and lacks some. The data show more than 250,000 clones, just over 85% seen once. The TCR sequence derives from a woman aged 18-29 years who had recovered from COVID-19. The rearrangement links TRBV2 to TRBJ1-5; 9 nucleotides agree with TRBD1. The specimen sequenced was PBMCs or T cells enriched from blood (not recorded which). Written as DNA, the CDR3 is TGTGCCAGCGGACAGGGGAGCAATCAGCCCCAGCATTTT. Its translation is CASGQGSNQPQHF. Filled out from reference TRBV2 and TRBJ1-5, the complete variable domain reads EPEVTQTPSHQVTQMGQEVILRCVPISNHLYFYWYRQILGQKVEFLVSFYNNEISEKSEIFDDQFSVERPDGSNFTLKIRSTKLEDSAMYFCASGQGSNQPQHFGDGTRLSIL.